The present TCR beta chain was sequenced within a study of OX40 agonist ivuxolimab in advanced cancers. Study-level background: Each dose-escalation patient presented with hepatocellular carcinoma, melanoma, renal cell or head and neck cancer. Study results and limitations: Antigens targeted by the expanded peripheral T cells were not determined. The mean number of expanded clones was higher in CD8+ T cells than in CD4+.

The protocol was immunoSEQ multiplex PCR, while the TCRdb copy is restricted to in-frame clones and leaves out a portion. Of fewer than 65,000 clones in the sample, about four fifths were seen once. Blood samples were obtained at baseline, cycle 4 day 1, and cycle 7 day 1. The table lists this clone with a few counts. Its specificity is unknown. This TCR was sampled from an adult with an advanced solid tumor such as melanoma, head and neck, liver or kidney cancer. The material was CD4+ or CD8+ T cells sorted from blood, obtained in a trial of the OX40 agonist ivuxolimab.

The DNA for the CDR3 is TGCAGCGTTGCACAGGGGAATACTGAAGCTTTCTTT. As protein: CSVAQGNTEAFF. This chain joins TRBV29-1 and TRBJ1-1, with 7 bases identical to TRBD1. Germline CDR1 is SQVTM and CDR2 is ANQGSEA. The V segment lost 4 bases and the J segment 5 bases; nucleotides outside the gene matches: 4. This CDR3 contains 12 residues.